One and the same sample provided the 22 T cell receptor beta chains below, sequenced in a study of PD-1 blockade in classical Hodgkin lymphoma. In every patient, relapse followed autologous stem cell transplantation, while exposure to brentuximab vedotin differed. Negative selection with magnets was how CD8+ T cells were isolated from the thawed PBMCs. The data were produced by immunoSEQ multiplex PCR, yet TCRdb's version contains in-frame clones alone and is incomplete. The repertoire has approximately 11,000 clones, 84% of them found once; the top ten carry under 45%. The sequenced sample was CD8+ T cells from blood, obtained at baseline. These receptors were obtained from a human donor with classical Hodgkin lymphoma.

The chain employs TRBV4-3 and TRBJ1-4; 9 positions match TRBD1. The CDR3 runs to 15 residues. Germline-derived CDR1 and CDR2 are LGHNA and YSLEER. V trimming: 1 base; J trimming: 8 bases; junction bases outside the gene matches: 5. The CDR3 DNA reads as TGCGCCAGCAGCCAAGGGACAGGGGTAGGGGAAAAACTGTTTTTT. This gives the protein CASSQGTGVGEKLFF.

This clone was seen a single time. The V and J genes are TRBV2 and TRBJ2-7, with TRBD1 as a possible D gene (5 bases). Germline lookup yields CDR1 SNHLY and CDR2 FYNNEI. The CDR3 is 14 amino acids. V dropped 0 bases and J dropped 1 base, with 7 bases sitting between them. The CDR3 loop is CASSEANRSYEQYF. CDR3 in DNA: TGTGCCAGCAGTGAAGCGAACAGGTCCTACGAGCAGTACTTC.

The chain uses TRBV29-1 and TRBJ1-1, with 8 bases identical to TRBD1. The trim removed 4 bases at V and 6 bases at J, leaving 4 bases unmatched. Germline lookup yields CDR1 SQVTM and CDR2 ANQGSEA. The CDR3 has 12 residues. The CDR3 nucleotides read TGCAGCGTTGTTCAGGGGGCGCCTGAAGCTTTCTTT. Translating gives CSVVQGAPEAFF.

The chain combines TRBV19 with TRBJ2-5; 7 positions agree with TRBD1. The CDR3 runs to 14 residues. Germline trimming cut 6 bases from V and 1 base from J; bases unmatched to any gene: 5. Germline V gene lookup returns CDR1 LNHDA and CDR2 SQIVND (reference sequence). CDR3 DNA: TGTGCCAGTAGAAGACAGGGTGGCCAAGAGACCCAGTACTTC. It codes for CASRRQGGQETQYF.

The V and J genes are TRBV4-1 and TRBJ2-5, with 8 nucleotides matching TRBD2. The germline gives CDR1 MGHRA, CDR2 YSYEKL. V was clipped by 6 bases and J by 9 bases; unmatched bases: 15. The CDR3 is 15 amino acids. In DNA, the CDR3 is TGCGCCAGCAGTGAGGATCCGGGACTAGACTCCCCCCAGTACTTC. Translated: CASSEDPGLDSPQYF.

This chain uses TRBV19 with TRBJ1-1, with a weak D call TRBD1 (5 bases). The CDR3 is 14 residues long. Germline V gives CDR1 LNHDA, CDR2 SQIVND (reference sequence). The V and J ends lost 1 base and 0 bases respectively, with 6 bases between them. CDR3 DNA: TGTGCCAGTAGTATAGGGGGGGTGAACACTGAAGCTTTCTTT. Its protein product is CASSIGGVNTEAFF.

This clone was recorded only once. The V call is TRBV4-1, the J call TRBJ2-5; D gene unclear. The assigned J gene may be wrong: the sequence end matches TRBJ2-7 better. CDR3 length equals 15 residues. Germline V gives CDR1 MGHRA, CDR2 YSYEKL. The CDR3 here is CASSQEGHRNYEQYF. The CDR3 DNA sequence: TGCGCCAGCAGCCAAGAAGGGCACAGAAACTACGAGCAGTACTTC.

V and J are TRBV6-5 and TRBJ2-1; D is possibly TRBD1 or TRBD2 (5 bases each). The CDR3 sequence is 14 residues long. Trimming removed 2 bases at V and 8 bases at J, with 13 bases between. Germline values: CDR1 MNHEY, CDR2 SVGAGI. In nucleotides, the CDR3 is TGTGCCAGCAGTTACGGGACCATTGGGTATGAGCAGTTCTTC. Translation gives CASSYGTIGYEQFF.

The J gene is TRBJ1-1, the V gene TRBV29-1; D may be TRBD1 (6 bases). This CDR3 has 13 amino acids. V shed 6 bases and J shed 3 bases, with 14 bases lying between them. Germline V gene data show CDR1 as SQVTM and CDR2 as ANQGSEA. The CDR3 reads CSVVTHRDTEAFF. The CDR3 DNA sequence: TGCAGCGTCGTTACACACAGGGACACTGAAGCTTTCTTT.

The chain uses TRBV4-2 and TRBJ1-5; D remains ambiguous. Trimming took off 4 bases at V and 2 bases at J, with 12 bases between the two ends. This CDR3 contains 15 residues. In germline, CDR1 is LGHNA, CDR2 YNFKEQ. CDR3 protein: CASSLSLIGNQPQHF. As DNA, the CDR3 is TGTGCCAGCAGCCTATCGCTCATTGGCAATCAGCCCCAGCATTTT.

This clone has just a few counts. V and J are TRBV7-9 and TRBJ2-7, with D possibly being TRBD1 (6 bases). Germline V gene data show CDR1 as SEHNR and CDR2 as FQNEAQ (reference sequence). V lost 6 bases to trimming and J lost 0 bases, with 9 bases between them. The CDR3 has 13 amino acids. CDR3 DNA sequence: TGTGCCAGCAGGGACAGCCTCTCCTACGAGCAGTACTTC. Encoded protein: CASRDSLSYEQYF.

J is TRBJ1-1 and V is TRBV14, with TRBD1 as a possible D gene (6 bases). Looked up from germline, CDR1 is SGHDN and CDR2 is FVKESK. The CDR3 is made up of 15 amino acids. With 2 bases removed from V and 4 bases from J, the gap between germline ends came to 14 bases. This CDR3 is CASSQSVGGITEAFF. CDR3 DNA sequence: TGTGCCAGCAGCCAAAGTGTCGGGGGCATCACTGAAGCTTTCTTT.

The genes are TRBV15 and TRBJ1-5; D is perhaps TRBD1 (5 bases). V was pared by 2 bases and J by 5 bases, with 13 bases between. The V gene's germline CDR1 is LNHNV and CDR2 YYDKDF (reference sequence). CDR3 length: 15 amino acids. The CDR3 coding sequence is TGTGCCACCAGCAGAACCAGGGAGGAAGATCAGCCCCAGCATTTT. Amino acids: CATSRTREEDQPQHF.

The J gene is TRBJ1-1, the V gene TRBV28; 7 bases are a match to TRBD1. This CDR3 is 16 amino acids long. V lost 7 bases to trimming and J lost 0 bases; unmatched junction nucleotides: 11. Germline assignment: CDR1 MDHEN and CDR2 SYDVKM. The CDR3 reads CASTPFPTGMNTEAFF. CDR3 coding DNA: TGTGCCAGCACCCCTTTCCCGACAGGGATGAACACTGAAGCTTTCTTT.

The rearrangement joins TRBV5-4 to TRBJ2-7, with D hard to call. This CDR3 comprises 12 residues. From germline, CDR1 is SGHNT and CDR2 YYREEE (reference sequence). The V end was cut by 4 bases, the J end by 4 bases, with 9 bases between. CDR3 amino acids: CASSLGGYEQYF. CDR3 nucleotide sequence: TGTGCCAGCAGCCTGGGTGGGTACGAGCAGTACTTC.

The genes are TRBV6-5 and TRBJ2-7, with 10 nucleotides matching TRBD2. J gave up 4 bases and V 2 bases, and 8 bases lay outside the gene matches. The CDR3 length is 16 residues. The germline CDR1 and CDR2 sequences are MNHEY and SVGAGI. CDR3 in DNA: TGTGCCAGCAGTTACGGCTCTGGAGCGGGAGGGTACGAGCAGTACTTC. Protein sequence: CASSYGSGAGGYEQYF.

This clone was recorded a few times. The CDR3 is CASSPSALEAFF. The CDR3 DNA reads TGTGCCAGCAGCCCGTCCGCCCTTGAAGCTTTCTTT. The V call is TRBV28, the J call TRBJ1-1; D is uncertain. Germline loops: CDR1 MDHEN, CDR2 SYDVKM. The CDR3 covers 12 residues. V lost 6 bases, J lost 7 bases, and 12 bases lay in between.

This chain connects TRBV13 to TRBJ1-3, with D maybe TRBD1 (5 bases). The ends were cut back, 0 bases at V and 0 bases at J, with 12 bases in the middle. CDR3 length: 17 residues. The V gene's germline CDR1 is PRHDT and CDR2 FYEKMQ (reference sequence). In DNA, the CDR3 is TGTGCCAGCAGCTTAGGGGGGGGACCGCTCTCTGGAAACACCATATATTTT. Residues: CASSLGGGPLSGNTIYF.

This rearrangement joins TRBV6-1 to TRBJ2-3; possibly TRBD2 for D (5 bases). Germline CDR1 and CDR2: MNHNS and SASEGT. The CDR3 totals 18 residues. Between the trimmed V and J ends, which lost 3 bases and 0 bases, there was a span of 19 bases. CDR3 residues: CASSDLISLALSTDTQYF. DNA for the CDR3: TGTGCCAGCAGTGACCTCATCAGCCTAGCCCTTAGCACAGATACGCAGTATTTT.

The chain has TRBV29-1 and TRBJ2-1, with 10 positions matching TRBD2. This CDR3 is built from 15 residues. V gave up 6 bases and J gave up 7 bases; unmatched junction bases: 12. The V gene's germline CDR1 is SQVTM and CDR2 ANQGSEA. The CDR3 DNA is TGCAGCGTCATAGGGGATGCTAGCGGGAGAAATGAGCAGTTCTTC. Translating gives CSVIGDASGRNEQFF.

The DNA of the CDR3 is TGTGCCAGCAGCCCGGGACAGGTATTCTACAATGAGCAGTTCTTC. It yields the protein CASSPGQVFYNEQFF. The gene calls are TRBV7-9 and TRBJ2-1; 8 nucleotides match TRBD1. The V segment lost 5 bases and the J segment 3 bases; nucleotides outside the gene matches: 6. Germline V CDR1 and CDR2: SEHNR, FQNEAQ (reference sequence). The CDR3 extends over 15 amino acids.

This chain uses TRBV6-5 with TRBJ2-7; D remains ambiguous. The CDR3 sequence is 14 residues long. CDR1 is MNHEY, CDR2 SVGAGI, per germline. V lost 4 bases, J lost 0 bases, and 10 bases lay in between. CDR3 in amino acids: CASSWELASYEQYF. In DNA, the CDR3 is TGTGCCAGCAGTTGGGAATTGGCCTCCTACGAGCAGTACTTC.